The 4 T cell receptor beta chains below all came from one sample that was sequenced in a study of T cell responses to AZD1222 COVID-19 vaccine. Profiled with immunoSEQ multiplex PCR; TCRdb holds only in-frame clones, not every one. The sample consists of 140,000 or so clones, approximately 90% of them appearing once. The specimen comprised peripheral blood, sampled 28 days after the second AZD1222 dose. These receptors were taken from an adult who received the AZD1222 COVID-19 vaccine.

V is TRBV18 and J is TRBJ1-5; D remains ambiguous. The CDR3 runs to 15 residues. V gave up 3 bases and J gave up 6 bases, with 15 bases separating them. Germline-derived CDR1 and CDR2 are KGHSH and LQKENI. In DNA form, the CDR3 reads TGTGCCAGCTCACCCGCCCCCCGCGGCGCTCAGCCCCAGCATTTT. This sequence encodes CASSPAPRGAQPQHF.

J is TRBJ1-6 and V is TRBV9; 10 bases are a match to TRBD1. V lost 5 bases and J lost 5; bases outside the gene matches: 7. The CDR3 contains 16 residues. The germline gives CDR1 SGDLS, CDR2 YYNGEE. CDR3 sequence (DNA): TGTGCCAGCAGTCGTCCGGGACAGGGGAATAATTCACCCCTCCACTTT. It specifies CASSRPGQGNNSPLHF.

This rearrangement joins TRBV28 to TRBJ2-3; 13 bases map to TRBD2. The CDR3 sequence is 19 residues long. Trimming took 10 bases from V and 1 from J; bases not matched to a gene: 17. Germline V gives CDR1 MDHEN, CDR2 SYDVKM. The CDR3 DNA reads TGTGCCACCCTCTCGGACGGGACTAGCGGGATGGGAGGCACAGATACGCAGTATTTT. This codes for CATLSDGTSGMGGTDTQYF.

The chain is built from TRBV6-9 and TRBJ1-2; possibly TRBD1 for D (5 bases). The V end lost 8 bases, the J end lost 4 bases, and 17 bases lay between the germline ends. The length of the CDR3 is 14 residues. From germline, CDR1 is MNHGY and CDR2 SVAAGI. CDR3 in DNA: TGTGCCAGCTCCCCTTGGGGGGAGTCCTATGGCTACACCTTC. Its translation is CASSPWGESYGYTF.